These T cell receptor beta chains were read from a single sample in a study of human T cells and chemical hapten exposure. One entry per CDR3 protein results from TCRdb running MiXCR on the RACE reads. Of roughly 360,000 distinct CDR3 sequences in the sample, 4% to 5.5% are singletons; the top ten hold roughly 2.4%. The sequencing used whole blood, collected in connection with sensitization to the hapten diphenylcyclopropenone (DPC). Receptors originate from a woman in her forties or fifties with alopecia areata. Some clones in this sample may be carry-over from other donors' samples. Each CDR3 is given with its conserved first and last residue. A D gene is named only where the DNA matches it firmly. Clone size is stated in some rows and not others, as once, few, many or a class when expanded.

TGTGCCAGCAGTTTAGTGCTAGCGACGCGCTCCTACAATGAGCAGTTCTTC,CASSLVLATRSYNEQFF,-,-,TRBJ2-1,TRBV12-3/TRBV12-4
TGCGCCAGCAGCTTGAGCCCCACAGCTAACTATGGCTACACCTTC,CASSLSPTANYGYTF,-,many,TRBJ1-2,TRBV5-1
TGTGCCATCAGTGAAAGAGGGGAACCCCACGAGCAGTACTTC,CAISERGEPHEQYF,-,-,TRBJ2-7,TRBV10-3
TGTGCCTCCGGGGAGGGAGGGCTCTATGGCTACACCTTC,CASGEGGLYGYTF,-,-,TRBJ1-2,TRBV30
TGTGCCAGCAGACGAGGGGGGACAGGCACTGAAGCTTTCTTT,CASRRGGTGTEAFF,TRBD1,few,TRBJ1-1,TRBV6-1
TGTGCCAGCAGTTTCGTGATCACAGATACGCAGTATTTT,CASSFVITDTQYF,-,many,TRBJ2-3,TRBV27
TGTGCCAGCAGCCCCCAGACGGGGGGCAACGCCAAAAACATTCAGTACTTC,CASSPQTGGNAKNIQYF,-,-,TRBJ2-4,TRBV9
TGTGCCAGCAAAACACTTGATGGGTACAATGAGCAGTTCTTC,CASKTLDGYNEQFF,-,many,TRBJ2-1,TRBV12-3/TRBV12-4
TGTGCCAGCAGTACCGGGGTACCGACGCAGTATTTT,CASSTGVPTQYF,-,many,TRBJ2-3,TRBV2
TGTGCCAGCAGCCCACAGGGGGCCGGGTTAGATACGCAGTATTTT,CASSPQGAGLDTQYF,TRBD1,many,TRBJ2-3,TRBV12-3/TRBV12-4
TGTGCCACCAGTGACGCCGCGAACACCGGGGAGCTGTTTTTT,CATSDAANTGELFF,-,many,TRBJ2-2,TRBV24-1
TGTGCCAGCAGCTTTTCCCCAGGGACCCAGTACTTC,CASSFSPGTQYF,-,few,TRBJ2-5,TRBV7-8
TGTGCCAGCAAACAAGACAGTACGAACACCGGGGAGCTGTTTTTT,CASKQDSTNTGELFF,-,many,TRBJ2-2,TRBV12-3/TRBV12-4
TGTGCCAGCAGTTTCTTGGGGGGCGGTTCTCAGCCCCAGCATTTT,CASSFLGGGSQPQHF,-,many,TRBJ1-5,TRBV12-3/TRBV12-4
TGCAGCGTTGGCGGTAGAGGGGACTATGGCTACACCTTC,CSVGGRGDYGYTF,-,many,TRBJ1-2,TRBV29-1
TGTGCCAGCAACCCCGGGACAGGTGAGACCGTCCTGACTTTC,CASNPGTGETVLTF,TRBD1,few,TRBJ2-6,TRBV2